The rows below give T cell receptor beta chains drawn from one sample of a study of early T cells in non-severe SARS-CoV-2 infection. TCRdb reprocessed the 5' RACE reads with MiXCR, giving one entry per CDR3 protein. The data contain 98,000 or so distinct CDR3 sequences, around 10% of them seen just once; the ten biggest clones take up around 3.2%. Sequencing used whole blood. Source of these receptors: an adult who was a healthcare worker with PCR-confirmed SARS-CoV-2 infection or an uninfected control (not recorded which). CDR3s include the opening cysteine and the closing phenylalanine or tryptophan. The D gene is left open where the match is weak. Clone size is given for some rows only: seen once, a few or many times, or a class if the clone is expanded.

J gene,D gene,clone size,V gene,CDR3 protein,CDR3 DNA
TRBJ1-3,TRBD1,many,TRBV13,CASSLSRDRGNTIYF,TGTGCCAGCAGCTTAAGTAGGGACAGGGGGAACACCATATATTTT
TRBJ2-3,.,few,TRBV7-9,CASSTRISGKRADTQYF,TGTGCCAGCAGCACCCGCATTTCTGGGAAGAGGGCAGATACGCAGTATTTT
TRBJ2-7,TRBD1,few,TRBV7-3,CASSPGQGQEQYF,TGTGCCAGCAGCCCCGGACAGGGGCAGGAGCAGTACTTC
TRBJ1-3,.,few,TRBV5-1,CASSPGRPRGNTIYF,TGCGCCAGCAGCCCGGGACGGCCAAGGGGAAACACCATATATTTT
TRBJ2-1,TRBD1,many,TRBV27,CASSFADRVYNEQFF,TGTGCCAGCAGTTTTGCGGACAGGGTTTACAATGAGCAGTTCTTC
TRBJ2-5,TRBD1,.,TRBV27,CASSSRDRGNGLETQYF,TGTGCCAGCAGTTCTAGGGACAGGGGGAATGGTTTGGAGACCCAGTACTTC
TRBJ1-4,TRBD1,few,TRBV20-1,CSARAGTGSEKLFF,TGCAGTGCTAGAGCTGGGACAGGGAGTGAAAAACTGTTTTTT
TRBJ2-5,.,.,TRBV25-1,CASSELDLETQYF,TGTGCCAGCAGTGAATTGGACCTAGAGACCCAGTACTTC
TRBJ2-1,TRBD1,.,TRBV6-5,CASSRPGTAYNEQFF,TGTGCCAGCAGTCGTCCCGGGACAGCATACAATGAGCAGTTCTTC
TRBJ2-7,.,many,TRBV6-5,CASSYSPTGLGKQYF,TGTGCCAGCAGTTACTCCCCGACTGGGTTGGGAAAGCAGTACTTC
TRBJ2-7,TRBD1,many,TRBV28,CASTAGTGAYEQYF,TGTGCCAGCACGGCCGGGACAGGGGCCTACGAGCAGTACTTC
TRBJ1-1,.,many,TRBV3-1,CASSRLGGEAFF,TGTGCCAGCAGCCGCTTGGGGGGTGAAGCTTTCTTT
TRBJ2-7,TRBD2,many,TRBV6-6,CASSYGLAGGWSYEQYF,TGTGCCAGCAGTTACGGACTAGCGGGGGGGTGGTCCTACGAGCAGTACTTC
TRBJ1-2,TRBD1,.,TRBV9,CASRQQGSNYGYTF,TGTGCCAGCAGGCAACAGGGGTCCAACTATGGCTACACCTTC
TRBJ2-2,.,few,TRBV18,CASSPSGELFF,TGTGCCAGCTCACCATCCGGGGAGCTGTTTTTT
TRBJ2-7,TRBD1,many,TRBV5-1,CASSFGQGAGEQYF,TGCGCCAGCAGCTTCGGGCAGGGGGCAGGCGAGCAGTACTTC
TRBJ2-4,.,few,TRBV29-1,CSVGNLAKNIQYF,TGCAGCGTTGGCAATCTAGCCAAAAACATTCAGTACTTC
TRBJ1-1,.,.,TRBV6-2/TRBV6-3,CASSNRVRTEAFF,TGTGCCAGCAGTAACAGGGTGCGGACTGAAGCTTTCTTT
TRBJ1-5,.,few,TRBV5-5,CASSFEGSNQPQHF,TGTGCCAGCAGCTTTGAGGGGAGCAATCAGCCCCAGCATTTT
TRBJ1-1,.,many,TRBV5-1,CASSLSPGGTEAFF,TGCGCCAGCAGCTTGAGCCCGGGAGGAACTGAAGCTTTCTTT
TRBJ1-1,TRBD1,.,TRBV12-3/TRBV12-4,CASRPARQGRTEAFF,TGTGCCAGCAGACCGGCCCGACAGGGGAGAACTGAAGCTTTCTTT
TRBJ1-5,TRBD1,few,TRBV24-1,CATRSSGTGNQPQHF,TGTGCCACCAGGTCCTCCGGGACAGGGAATCAGCCCCAGCATTTT
TRBJ2-7,TRBD1,.,TRBV24-1,CATSDRTGTGAYEQYF,TGTGCCACCAGTGATCGGACCGGGACAGGGGCTTACGAGCAGTACTTC
TRBJ1-6,.,few,TRBV11-3,CASSLGTEDNSPLHF,TGTGCCAGCAGCTTAGGGACAGAAGACAATTCACCCCTCCACTTT
TRBJ2-7,TRBD2,.,TRBV19,CASSASPSTSEVGKQYF,TGTGCCAGTTCCGCTTCCCCCTCGACTAGCGAGGTGGGCAAGCAGTACTTC
TRBJ2-5,TRBD2,many,TRBV28,CASSLSGTSGETQYF,TGTGCCAGCAGTTTATCGGGGACTAGCGGAGAGACCCAGTACTTC
TRBJ2-1,.,few,TRBV20-1,CSYVGGAYNEQFF,TGCAGCTATGTAGGGGGGGCGTACAATGAGCAGTTCTTC
TRBJ2-7,.,.,TRBV7-2,CASSLEGLPYEQYF,TGTGCCAGCAGCTTAGAAGGACTACCCTACGAGCAGTACTTC
TRBJ1-1,.,many,TRBV7-2,CASSLARAEAFF,TGTGCCAGCAGCTTAGCGCGGGCTGAAGCTTTCTTT
TRBJ2-7,.,many,TRBV11-1,CASGLRGMGYEQYF,TGTGCCAGCGGTCTTCGCGGAATGGGCTACGAGCAGTACTTC
TRBJ2-3,TRBD1,many,TRBV11-3,CASSARIRQGSTDTQYF,TGTGCCAGCAGCGCCCGAATCCGACAGGGCAGCACAGATACGCAGTATTTT
TRBJ1-1,TRBD1,many,TRBV29-1,CSENRGGNTEAFF,TGCAGCGAAAACAGGGGTGGAAACACTGAAGCTTTCTTT
TRBJ1-1,.,few,TRBV7-6,CASSLDAQGKTEAFF,TGTGCCAGCAGCTTAGATGCGCAGGGGAAAACTGAAGCTTTCTTT
TRBJ2-1,TRBD2,few,TRBV11-3,CASSPRGGSEDEQFF,TGTGCCAGCAGCCCGCGGGGGGGCTCTGAAGATGAGCAGTTCTTC
TRBJ2-3,TRBD1,many,TRBV28,CASPRTGDTQYF,TGTGCCAGCCCCCGGACAGGGGATACGCAGTATTTT
TRBJ2-3,.,few,TRBV7-2,CASSNGTRTTDTQYF,TGTGCCAGCAGCAACGGCACTAGAACCACAGATACGCAGTATTTT
TRBJ1-2,.,.,TRBV14,CASSQQMGAPYGYTF,TGTGCCAGCAGCCAACAAATGGGGGCCCCCTATGGCTACACCTTC
TRBJ2-3,.,.,TRBV19,CASSTGLSSTDTQYF,TGTGCCAGTAGTACAGGACTCTCTAGCACAGATACGCAGTATTTT
TRBJ2-7,.,.,TRBV11-2,CASSLDDPGLPGASSYEQYF,TGTGCCAGCAGCTTAGATGACCCAGGACTTCCAGGGGCAAGTTCTTACGAGCAGTACTTC
TRBJ1-1,.,.,TRBV12-3/TRBV12-4,CASSFGSFTEAFF,TGTGCCAGCAGTTTTGGCAGTTTCACTGAAGCTTTCTTT
TRBJ2-7,.,many,TRBV11-2,CASSAGPYEQYF,TGTGCCAGCAGCGCGGGGCCCTACGAGCAGTACTTC
TRBJ2-2,TRBD2,many,TRBV5-4,CASSRGLAGSTGELFF,TGTGCCAGCAGCCGAGGACTAGCGGGGAGCACCGGGGAGCTGTTTTTT
TRBJ2-3,TRBD2,many,TRBV2,CASSDWTSSDTQYF,TGTGCCAGCAGTGACTGGACTAGCTCAGATACGCAGTATTTT
TRBJ1-2,.,.,TRBV2,CASNLTPVSGYTF,TGTGCCAGCAATCTAACCCCGGTCAGTGGCTACACCTTC
TRBJ2-7,TRBD2,.,TRBV29-1,CSVRNPLAGGSYEQYF,TGCAGCGTCCGGAATCCACTAGCGGGTGGCTCCTACGAGCAGTACTTC
TRBJ2-1,.,.,TRBV10-1,CASSTNGGNEQFF,TGCGCCAGCAGCACTAACGGGGGAAATGAGCAGTTCTTC
TRBJ1-6,.,.,TRBV25-1,CASSEQDSDNSPLHF,TGTGCCAGCAGTGAACAGGACAGCGATAATTCACCCCTCCACTTT
TRBJ2-7,TRBD1,.,TRBV29-1,CSVAQGATYEQYF,TGCAGCGTTGCGCAGGGGGCTACCTACGAGCAGTACTTC
TRBJ2-3,.,.,TRBV29-1,CSVTITDTQYF,TGCAGCGTAACGATCACAGATACGCAGTATTTT
TRBJ1-2,TRBD1,few,TRBV20-1,CSASKAGQGFTNYGYTF,TGCAGTGCTAGCAAGGCGGGACAGGGATTTACCAACTATGGCTACACCTTC
TRBJ2-6,.,few,TRBV6-5,CASSPPPGANVLTF,TGTGCCAGCAGCCCCCCGCCTGGGGCCAACGTCCTGACTTTC
TRBJ2-1,.,.,TRBV12-3/TRBV12-4,CASSLWGKRPTNEQFF,TGTGCCAGCAGTTTATGGGGCAAAAGACCCACCAATGAGCAGTTCTTC
TRBJ2-1,TRBD2,many,TRBV6-5,CASSYLAGGQGGSYNEQFF,TGTGCCAGCAGTTACTTAGCGGGAGGGCAGGGGGGCTCCTACAATGAGCAGTTCTTC
TRBJ2-2,.,once,TRBV5-1,CASSRTESVGGTGELFF,TGCGCCAGCAGCCGGACAGAATCGGTTGGCGGCACCGGGGAGCTGTTTTTT
TRBJ1-1,.,many,TRBV18,CASSPPWAGTEAFF,TGTGCCAGCTCACCACCCTGGGCGGGCACTGAAGCTTTCTTT
TRBJ1-5,.,.,TRBV19,CASSSPRGFQPQHF,TGTGCCAGTAGTTCCCCGAGAGGGTTCCAGCCCCAGCATTTT
TRBJ2-1,.,few,TRBV11-2,CASSPVQGQYYNEQFF,TGTGCCAGCAGCCCGGTCCAGGGACAATATTACAATGAGCAGTTCTTC
TRBJ2-1,.,few,TRBV19,CASSIEGTTGQFF,TGTGCCAGTAGTATTGAAGGGACCACGGGGCAGTTCTTC
TRBJ1-4,TRBD1,many,TRBV18,CASSPGQGNEKLFF,TGTGCCAGCTCACCGGGACAGGGAAATGAAAAACTGTTTTTT